These T cell receptor beta chains were read from a single sample in a study of T cells after yellow fever vaccination. Each CDR3 protein gets one entry after TCRdb re-called the 5' RACE reads with MiXCR. The sample lists fewer than 500,000 distinct CDR3 sequences; roughly a sixth were seen once. The material sequenced was PBMCs, taken before the yellow fever booster vaccination. These receptors originate from a man aged 18 to 30 who received the YFV17D yellow fever vaccine. Each CDR3 is given with its conserved first and last residue. Fields, in order: J gene, clone size, V gene, D gene, CDR3 DNA, CDR3 protein. A D gene is named only where the DNA matches it firmly. The listing skips clone size in some rows; elsewhere it reads once, few, many or a size class.

j_gene: TRBJ2-2; abundance: few; v_gene: TRBV7-6; d_gene: NA; CDR3nt: TGTGCCAGCACCATGTTACAGGGATCAAACACCGGGGAGCTGTTTTTT; CDR3aa: CASTMLQGSNTGELFF
j_gene: TRBJ2-3; abundance: NA; v_gene: TRBV7-2; d_gene: TRBD1; CDR3nt: TGTGCCAGCAGCCCAGGGGACAGAGACTCAGTTACGCAGTATTTT; CDR3aa: CASSPGDRDSVTQYF
j_gene: TRBJ2-7; abundance: few; v_gene: TRBV29-1; d_gene: NA; CDR3nt: TGCAGCGTTGAAGAGATACAGGGAACCTACGAGCAGTACTTC; CDR3aa: CSVEEIQGTYEQYF
j_gene: TRBJ1-4; abundance: NA; v_gene: TRBV16; d_gene: NA; CDR3nt: TGTGCCAGCAGCAGGGACGGTTCAACTAATGAAAAACTGTTTTTT; CDR3aa: CASSRDGSTNEKLFF
j_gene: TRBJ2-7; abundance: NA; v_gene: TRBV6-5; d_gene: NA; CDR3nt: TGTGCCAGCAGTTACCTGAAGGGCGAGCAGTACTTC; CDR3aa: CASSYLKGEQYF
j_gene: TRBJ2-3; abundance: few; v_gene: TRBV18; d_gene: NA; CDR3nt: TGTGCCAGCTCACCAGGATCGGGGACAACGAGCACAGATACGCAGTATTTT; CDR3aa: CASSPGSGTTSTDTQYF
j_gene: TRBJ2-2; abundance: many; v_gene: TRBV5-5; d_gene: NA; CDR3nt: TGTGCCAGCAGCTTGGTTGACAGGGAGCTGTTTTTT; CDR3aa: CASSLVDRELFF
j_gene: TRBJ1-5; abundance: few; v_gene: TRBV7-2; d_gene: NA; CDR3nt: TGTGCCAGCAGCTTATCCGGTTTGAATCAGCCCCAGCATTTT; CDR3aa: CASSLSGLNQPQHF
j_gene: TRBJ2-3; abundance: few; v_gene: TRBV20-1; d_gene: NA; CDR3nt: TGCAGTGCTAGAGCCCCGCGAGGGGGCACAGATACGCAGTATTTT; CDR3aa: CSARAPRGGTDTQYF
j_gene: TRBJ2-6; abundance: NA; v_gene: TRBV4-3; d_gene: NA; CDR3nt: TGCGCCAGCAGCCAAGAAGCCCTTGGGGCCAACGTCCTGACTTTC; CDR3aa: CASSQEALGANVLTF
j_gene: TRBJ1-5; abundance: NA; v_gene: TRBV4-3; d_gene: NA; CDR3nt: TGCGCCAGCAGCCAAGTGGCAGGGGAGAGATATCAGCCCCAGCATTTT; CDR3aa: CASSQVAGERYQPQHF
j_gene: TRBJ2-3; abundance: NA; v_gene: TRBV7-8; d_gene: TRBD2; CDR3nt: TGTGCCAGCAGCTTAGGGACTAGCGGGGGTGTAGGTACGCAGTATTTT; CDR3aa: CASSLGTSGGVGTQYF
j_gene: TRBJ2-3; abundance: NA; v_gene: TRBV7-2; d_gene: NA; CDR3nt: TGTGCCAGCAGCATCTTGGCCGGGTTTAGCACAGATACGCAGTATTTT; CDR3aa: CASSILAGFSTDTQYF
j_gene: TRBJ2-2; abundance: many; v_gene: TRBV12-3/TRBV12-4; d_gene: NA; CDR3nt: TGTGCCAGCAGTCCCAGTTGGGGAGGAGGGACCGGGGAGCTGTTTTTT; CDR3aa: CASSPSWGGGTGELFF
j_gene: TRBJ2-2; abundance: NA; v_gene: TRBV4-3; d_gene: TRBD2; CDR3nt: TGCGCCAGCAACCGGGGGGGACTGGGCACCGGGGAGCTGTTTTTT; CDR3aa: CASNRGGLGTGELFF
j_gene: TRBJ2-1; abundance: few; v_gene: TRBV7-2; d_gene: NA; CDR3nt: TGTGCCAGCAGCCGGGACAATGAGCAGTTCTTC; CDR3aa: CASSRDNEQFF
j_gene: TRBJ1-6; abundance: few; v_gene: TRBV6-6; d_gene: TRBD1; CDR3nt: TGTGCCAGCAAGACAGGGACTAATTCACCCCTCCACTTT; CDR3aa: CASKTGTNSPLHF
j_gene: TRBJ1-2; abundance: NA; v_gene: TRBV10-3; d_gene: NA; CDR3nt: TGTGCCATCGGGTGGGGCGATGGCTACACCTTC; CDR3aa: CAIGWGDGYTF
j_gene: TRBJ2-3; abundance: NA; v_gene: TRBV7-2; d_gene: TRBD1; CDR3nt: TGTGCCAGCAGCCGCCCCCCTCTGGACAGGTCGGGGTCGCCAGATACGCAGTATTTT; CDR3aa: CASSRPPLDRSGSPDTQYF
j_gene: TRBJ2-2; abundance: NA; v_gene: TRBV18; d_gene: NA; CDR3nt: TGTGCCAGCTCACCACCGAGGAGGGGCACCGGGGAGCTGTTTTTT; CDR3aa: CASSPPRRGTGELFF
j_gene: TRBJ1-1; abundance: NA; v_gene: TRBV6-5; d_gene: NA; CDR3nt: TGTGCCAGCAGTCCCGGACCCGGTTGGACAGCGGGTGAAGCTTTCTTT; CDR3aa: CASSPGPGWTAGEAFF
j_gene: TRBJ1-2; abundance: NA; v_gene: TRBV4-3; d_gene: NA; CDR3nt: TGCGCCAGCAGCCAAGCTACCAGGGAAGAATATGGCTACACCTTC; CDR3aa: CASSQATREEYGYTF
j_gene: TRBJ2-6; abundance: few; v_gene: TRBV7-6; d_gene: NA; CDR3nt: TGTGCCAGCAGCTTAGACGGGGCGGGTGGGGCCAACGTCCTGACTTTC; CDR3aa: CASSLDGAGGANVLTF
j_gene: TRBJ2-5; abundance: NA; v_gene: TRBV5-1; d_gene: TRBD2; CDR3nt: TGCGCCAGCAGCTTGGCCAAGGCTAGCGGGGGGGCCGGAGAGACCCAGTACTTC; CDR3aa: CASSLAKASGGAGETQYF
j_gene: TRBJ1-3; abundance: few; v_gene: TRBV5-5; d_gene: NA; CDR3nt: TGTGCCAGCAGGGAAATATCTGGAAACACCATATATTTT; CDR3aa: CASREISGNTIYF
j_gene: TRBJ1-3; abundance: few; v_gene: TRBV27; d_gene: NA; CDR3nt: TGTGCCAGCTCAGCCCTGACCTCTGGAAACACCATATATTTT; CDR3aa: CASSALTSGNTIYF
j_gene: TRBJ2-1; abundance: NA; v_gene: TRBV4-3; d_gene: TRBD2; CDR3nt: TGCGCCAGCAGCCTCCTACCCGGGGGGAGGTACAATGAGCAGTTCTTC; CDR3aa: CASSLLPGGRYNEQFF
j_gene: TRBJ2-1; abundance: many; v_gene: TRBV27; d_gene: TRBD1; CDR3nt: TGTGCCAGCAGTTTCTTGGCGACAGGGTATAGGAATGAGCAGTTCTTC; CDR3aa: CASSFLATGYRNEQFF
j_gene: TRBJ2-3; abundance: NA; v_gene: TRBV20-1; d_gene: NA; CDR3nt: TGCAGTGCTGAAAAAGCGGGCGATACGCAGTATTTT; CDR3aa: CSAEKAGDTQYF
j_gene: TRBJ2-4; abundance: NA; v_gene: TRBV5-6; d_gene: NA; CDR3nt: TGTGCCAGCAGCTTAGTAGGGCTCAACAAAAACATTCAGTACTTC; CDR3aa: CASSLVGLNKNIQYF
j_gene: TRBJ1-1; abundance: few; v_gene: TRBV6-6; d_gene: NA; CDR3nt: TGTGCCAGCAGTTACCCAGGGTGGGACACTGAAGCTTTCTTT; CDR3aa: CASSYPGWDTEAFF
j_gene: TRBJ2-7; abundance: NA; v_gene: TRBV5-1; d_gene: TRBD2; CDR3nt: TGCGCCAGCAGCTTGGAAGCGGGGGGAATATACGAGCAGTACTTC; CDR3aa: CASSLEAGGIYEQYF
j_gene: TRBJ1-6; abundance: NA; v_gene: TRBV12-3/TRBV12-4; d_gene: TRBD1; CDR3nt: TGTGCCAGCAGTGGGACAGACCATTCACCCCTCCACTTT; CDR3aa: CASSGTDHSPLHF
j_gene: TRBJ1-1; abundance: few; v_gene: TRBV5-1; d_gene: NA; CDR3nt: TGCGCCAGCAGCTTGAATAGGGCTGGCACTGAAGCTTTCTTT; CDR3aa: CASSLNRAGTEAFF
j_gene: TRBJ2-6; abundance: few; v_gene: TRBV4-3; d_gene: NA; CDR3nt: TGCGCCAGCAGCCAAGATCTGGAGGGGAGCTCTGGGGCCAACGTCCTGACTTTC; CDR3aa: CASSQDLEGSSGANVLTF
j_gene: TRBJ1-2; abundance: NA; v_gene: TRBV5-1; d_gene: TRBD1; CDR3nt: TGCGCCAGCAGCCGGGACAGGGGGCAGGGTGGCTACACCTTC; CDR3aa: CASSRDRGQGGYTF